Following are 8 T cell receptor beta chains from one sample sequenced in a study of PD-1 blockade in classical Hodgkin lymphoma. Each patient experienced a relapse that followed autologous stem cell transplantation, and brentuximab vedotin exposure varied. Sequenced by immunoSEQ multiplex PCR; TCRdb stores in-frame clones only, minus some. Of about 110,000 clones listed, roughly nine tenths are singletons. Sample: peripheral blood mononuclear cells (PBMCs), taken before the second cycle of nivolumab. Every receptor here comes from a human donor with classical Hodgkin lymphoma.

V is TRBV2 and J is TRBJ2-3; no clear D gene. Germline V gene data show CDR1 as SNHLY and CDR2 as FYNNEI. V lost 6 bases and J 3 bases, leaving 16 bases between the germline ends. The CDR3 contains 15 residues. CDR3 nucleotides: TGTGCCAGCAGGGTAGATCGGCGGAGTACAGATACGCAGTATTTT. Protein product: CASRVDRRSTDTQYF.

This clone showed up just once. V and J are TRBV19 and TRBJ2-7; perhaps TRBD2 as D (5 bases). The V and J ends lost 1 base and 0 bases respectively, with 7 bases between them. The CDR3 sequence is 14 residues long. Germline V lookup: CDR1 LNHDA, CDR2 SQIVND (reference sequence). The CDR3 region is CASSIVGASYEQYF. The CDR3 nucleotides are TGTGCCAGTAGTATAGTGGGAGCCTCCTACGAGCAGTACTTC.

The chain employs TRBV5-1 and TRBJ1-5; weak D call: TRBD1 (5 bases). Germline CDR1 is SGHRS and CDR2 is YFSETQ. The ends were cut back, 2 bases at V and 5 bases at J, with 11 bases in the middle. This CDR3 is built from 14 residues. CDR3 in DNA: TGCGCCAGCAGCTTATACGAAGGGGATCAGCCCCAGCATTTT. Amino acid sequence: CASSLYEGDQPQHF.

This chain uses TRBV4-3 with TRBJ2-7; 7 bases line up with TRBD1. There are 14 residues in the CDR3. From germline, CDR1 is LGHNA and CDR2 YSLEER. With V trimmed by 3 bases and J by 5 bases, 7 bases remained unmatched. The CDR3 DNA reads as TGCGCCAGCAGCCAGCAGGGGGAATCCGACGAGCAGTACTTC. Residues: CASSQQGESDEQYF.

This sequence joins TRBV5-4 and TRBJ2-3; TRBD1 matches at 8 bases. The germline gives CDR1 SGHNT, CDR2 YYREEE (reference sequence). The CDR3 extends over 15 amino acids. J lost 1 base, V lost 3 bases, and 4 bases had no gene match. This CDR3 is CASSSQGVGTDTQYF. The CDR3, as DNA: TGTGCCAGCAGCTCACAGGGGGTGGGCACAGATACGCAGTATTTT.

The J gene is TRBJ2-6, the V gene TRBV19; no clear D. CDR1 is LNHDA, CDR2 SQIVND, per germline (reference sequence). This CDR3 is 18 amino acids long. The V end lost 5 bases, the J end lost 0 bases, and 17 bases lay between the germline ends. The CDR3 DNA reads TGTGCCAGTAGTCCTTCACTGGTCTGGTACTCTGGGGCCAACGTCCTGACTTTC. It yields the protein CASSPSLVWYSGANVLTF.

The chain combines TRBV5-1 with TRBJ2-1; 12 bases match TRBD2. V shed 4 bases, J shed 7 bases, and the junction held 6 bases outside the gene matches. The V gene's germline CDR1 is SGHRS and CDR2 YFSETQ. The CDR3 contains 15 residues. The CDR3 reads CASSLLAGGLNEQFF. The CDR3 region has the DNA TGCGCCAGCAGCCTTCTAGCGGGAGGGTTAAATGAGCAGTTCTTC.

The rearrangement uses TRBV5-6 and TRBJ1-4; no clear D. The germline V gene has CDR1 SGHDT and CDR2 YYEEEE. The ends were cut back, 0 bases at V and 8 bases at J, with 11 bases in the middle. There are 14 residues in the CDR3. Here the CDR3 DNA reads TGTGCCAGCAGCTTGGGACTGGAGGAGGAAAAACTGTTTTTT. Translating gives CASSLGLEEEKLFF.